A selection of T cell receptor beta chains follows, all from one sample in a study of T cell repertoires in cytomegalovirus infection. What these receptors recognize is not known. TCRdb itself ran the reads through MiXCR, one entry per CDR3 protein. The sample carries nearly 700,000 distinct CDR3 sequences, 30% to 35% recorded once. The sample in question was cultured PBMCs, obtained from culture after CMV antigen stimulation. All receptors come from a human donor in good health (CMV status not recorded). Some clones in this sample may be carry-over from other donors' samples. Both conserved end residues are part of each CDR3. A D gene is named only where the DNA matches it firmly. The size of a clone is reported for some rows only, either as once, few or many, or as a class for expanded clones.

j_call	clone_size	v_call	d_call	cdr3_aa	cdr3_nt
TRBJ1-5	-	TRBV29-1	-	CSVSDRNGGNQPQHF	TGCAGCGTTTCAGATCGAAACGGAGGCAATCAGCCCCAGCATTTT
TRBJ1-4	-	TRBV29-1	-	CSVQRGSGEKLFF	TGCAGCGTTCAACGGGGGTCCGGTGAAAAACTGTTTTTT
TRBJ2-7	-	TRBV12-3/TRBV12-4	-	CASSFSLPPPGPQYF	TGTGCCAGCAGCTTTAGTCTTCCGCCTCCCGGGCCCCAGTACTTC
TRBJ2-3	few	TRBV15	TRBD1	CATSQGDPTDTQYF	TGTGCCACCAGCCAGGGGGACCCCACAGATACGCAGTATTTT
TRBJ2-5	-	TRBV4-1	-	CASSPRGGGRYQETQYF	TGCGCCAGCAGCCCCAGAGGCGGGGGCCGGTACCAAGAGACCCAGTACTTC
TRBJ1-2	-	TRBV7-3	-	CASSLTRSYTF	TGTGCCAGCAGCTTAACCCGCTCCTACACCTTC
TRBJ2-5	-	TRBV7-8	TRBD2	CASSLEGTSGIGTQYF	TGTGCCAGCAGCTTAGAAGGGACTAGCGGGATAGGGACCCAGTACTTC
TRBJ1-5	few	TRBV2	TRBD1	CASSGDRKNQPQHF	TGTGCCAGCAGTGGGGACAGGAAGAATCAGCCCCAGCATTTT
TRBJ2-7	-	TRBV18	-	CASSEGHSYEQYF	TGTGCCAGCTCCGAGGGGCACAGCTACGAGCAGTACTTC
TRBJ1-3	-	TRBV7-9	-	CASSLGAATGNTIYF	TGTGCCAGCAGCTTAGGGGCAGCTACTGGAAACACCATATATTTT
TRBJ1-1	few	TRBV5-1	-	CASSLNYLNTEAFF	TGCGCCAGCAGCTTGAACTACCTGAACACTGAAGCTTTCTTT
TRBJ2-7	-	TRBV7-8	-	CASSKGGSTSYEQYF	TGTGCCAGCTCCAAGGGGGGGTCTACCTCCTACGAGCAGTACTTC
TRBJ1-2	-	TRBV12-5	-	CASAKDFYGYTF	TGTGCTAGTGCCAAGGATTTCTATGGCTACACCTTC
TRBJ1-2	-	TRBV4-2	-	CASNREGGGVGSGYTF	TGTGCCAGCAACCGTGAAGGGGGGGGCGTCGGATCCGGCTACACCTTC
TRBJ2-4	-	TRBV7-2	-	CASSFDRTLAKNIQYF	TGTGCCAGCAGCTTTGACAGGACTCTAGCCAAAAACATTCAGTACTTC
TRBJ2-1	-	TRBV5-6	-	CASTQSSYNEQFF	TGTGCCAGCACTCAGAGCTCCTACAATGAGCAGTTCTTC
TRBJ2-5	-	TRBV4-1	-	CASSQEWSSETQYF	TGCGCCAGCAGCCAAGAGTGGTCATCGGAGACCCAGTACTTC
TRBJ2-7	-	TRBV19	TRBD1	CASTQGGTGIVSEQYF	TGTGCCAGTACCCAAGGTGGGACAGGGATCGTAAGCGAGCAGTACTTC
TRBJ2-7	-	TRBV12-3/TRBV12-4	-	CASRPSLGEQYF	TGTGCCAGCAGGCCGTCCCTCGGGGAGCAGTACTTC
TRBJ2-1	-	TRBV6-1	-	CASSEIDNEQFF	TGTGCCAGCAGTGAAATAGACAATGAGCAGTTCTTC
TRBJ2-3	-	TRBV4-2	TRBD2	CASRPSLAGTLTDTQYF	TGTGCCAGCAGACCCTCACTAGCGGGAACCCTCACAGATACGCAGTATTTT
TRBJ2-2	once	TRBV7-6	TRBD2	CASSPKGLGDGELFF	TGTGCCAGCAGCCCGAAGGGACTAGGTGACGGGGAGCTGTTTTTT
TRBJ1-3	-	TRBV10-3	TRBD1	CAISEHRGSSGNTIYF	TGTGCCATCAGTGAGCACAGGGGTTCATCTGGAAACACCATATATTTT
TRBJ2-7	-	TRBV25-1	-	CASSVDVLGEQYF	TGTGCCAGCAGTGTCGACGTTTTGGGGGAGCAGTACTTC
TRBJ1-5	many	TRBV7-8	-	CASSVGGWGQPQHF	TGTGCCAGCAGCGTGGGGGGTTGGGGCCAGCCCCAGCATTTT
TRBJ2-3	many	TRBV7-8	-	CAITTRLGTDTQYF	TGTGCCATCACAACGCGGTTAGGGACAGATACGCAGTATTTT
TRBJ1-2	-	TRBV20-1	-	CSARASVEWGYGYTF	TGCAGTGCTAGAGCCTCGGTTGAGTGGGGCTATGGCTACACCTTC
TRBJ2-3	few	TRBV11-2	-	CASSFTLGVVTDTQYF	TGTGCCAGCAGCTTTACCTTGGGGGTGGTCACAGATACGCAGTATTTT
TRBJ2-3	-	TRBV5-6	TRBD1	CASTPGAGGILPDTQYF	TGTGCCAGCACCCCGGGGGCAGGGGGCATCCTCCCAGATACGCAGTATTTT
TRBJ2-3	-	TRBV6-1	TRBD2	CASSEGLGGSDLPDTQYF	TGTGCCAGCAGTGAAGGGCTGGGGGGGTCCGACCTGCCAGATACGCAGTATTTT
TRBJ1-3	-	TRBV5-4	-	CASSFQGGSGNTIYF	TGTGCCAGCAGCTTCCAAGGGGGATCAGGAAACACCATATATTTT
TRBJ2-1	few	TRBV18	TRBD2	CASASGTPFVGEQFF	TGTGCCAGCGCCAGCGGGACTCCGTTTGTAGGGGAGCAGTTCTTC
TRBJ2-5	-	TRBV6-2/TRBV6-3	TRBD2	CASSYSGLAGVGKETQYF	TGTGCCAGCAGTTACTCGGGACTAGCGGGAGTTGGCAAAGAGACCCAGTACTTC
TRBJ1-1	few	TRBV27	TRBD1	CASRDRASLATEAFF	TGTGCCAGCAGGGACAGGGCTTCCCTGGCCACTGAAGCTTTCTTT